These T cell receptor beta chains were read from a single sample in a study of T-cell memory formation after mild COVID-19. TCRdb reprocessed the 5' RACE reads via MiXCR and lists one record per CDR3 protein. Among 550,000 to 700,000 distinct CDR3 sequences, 17% were seen once, and the ten largest hold just over 8%. Sequenced input: PBMCs or a T cell subset sorted from them (not recorded which). The receptors here all came from an adult woman who had mild COVID-19 (a few samples of this study predate the infection). Cell type and time point are not known. CDR3s include the opening cysteine and the closing phenylalanine or tryptophan. D genes are given only for firm matches. Expanded clones get a size class; other rows say once, few or many, or leave the size out.

D gene: -; V gene: TRBV15; clone size: few; J gene: TRBJ1-5; CDR3 protein: CATSRGLARGNQPQHF; CDR3 DNA: TGTGCCACCAGCAGAGGACTCGCCAGGGGCAATCAGCCCCAGCATTTT
D gene: TRBD2; V gene: TRBV11-2; clone size: few; J gene: TRBJ2-3; CDR3 protein: CASSLTSSGTIQYF; CDR3 DNA: TGTGCCAGCAGCTTAACGTCTAGCGGGACCATTCAGTATTTT
D gene: TRBD1; V gene: TRBV5-1; clone size: -; J gene: TRBJ2-2; CDR3 protein: CASSPGQVNTGELFF; CDR3 DNA: TGCGCCAGCAGCCCGGGACAGGTGAACACCGGGGAGCTGTTTTTT
D gene: TRBD2; V gene: TRBV5-1; clone size: once; J gene: TRBJ2-5; CDR3 protein: CASSPRLAVSKTQYF; CDR3 DNA: TGCGCCAGCAGCCCCAGACTAGCGGTGTCAAAGACCCAGTACTTC
D gene: -; V gene: TRBV24-1; clone size: -; J gene: TRBJ1-5; CDR3 protein: CATQGDSNQPQHF; CDR3 DNA: TGTGCCACCCAGGGCGATAGCAATCAGCCCCAGCATTTT
D gene: -; V gene: TRBV11-2; clone size: many; J gene: TRBJ2-3; CDR3 protein: CASSLEIRGDTQYF; CDR3 DNA: TGTGCCAGCAGCTTAGAGATCCGGGGGGATACGCAGTATTTT
D gene: -; V gene: TRBV20-1; clone size: -; J gene: TRBJ1-5; CDR3 protein: CSARPTTLDQPQHF; CDR3 DNA: TGCAGTGCTAGACCCACAACCCTCGATCAGCCCCAGCATTTT
D gene: TRBD1; V gene: TRBV6-5; clone size: few; J gene: TRBJ1-1; CDR3 protein: CASSPGGISTEAFF; CDR3 DNA: TGTGCCAGCAGTCCAGGGGGGATTAGTACTGAAGCTTTCTTT
D gene: TRBD1; V gene: TRBV29-1; clone size: -; J gene: TRBJ2-7; CDR3 protein: CSVEFSGTEAYEQYF; CDR3 DNA: TGCAGCGTTGAATTTTCCGGGACAGAAGCCTACGAGCAGTACTTC
D gene: -; V gene: TRBV5-1; clone size: few; J gene: TRBJ2-5; CDR3 protein: CATGDQQETQYF; CDR3 DNA: TGCGCCACTGGAGATCAACAAGAGACCCAGTACTTC
D gene: TRBD1; V gene: TRBV7-9; clone size: -; J gene: TRBJ1-3; CDR3 protein: CASSTRTGLVDTIYF; CDR3 DNA: TGTGCCAGCAGCACAAGGACAGGGCTGGTTGACACCATATATTTT
D gene: -; V gene: TRBV12-3/TRBV12-4; clone size: -; J gene: TRBJ2-3; CDR3 protein: CASRRQDTDTQYF; CDR3 DNA: TGTGCCAGCAGACGACAGGACACAGATACGCAGTATTTT
D gene: -; V gene: TRBV11-2; clone size: -; J gene: TRBJ2-7; CDR3 protein: CASSLEGSGLGVYEQYF; CDR3 DNA: TGTGCCAGCAGCCTTGAGGGGTCCGGGTTGGGGGTTTACGAGCAGTACTTC
D gene: TRBD2; V gene: TRBV4-3; clone size: -; J gene: TRBJ2-3; CDR3 protein: CASSQGLAANLGDTQYF; CDR3 DNA: TGCGCCAGCAGCCAAGGACTAGCGGCAAACCTGGGGGATACGCAGTATTTT
D gene: -; V gene: TRBV18; clone size: -; J gene: TRBJ2-7; CDR3 protein: CASSPLVLREQYF; CDR3 DNA: TGTGCCAGCTCACCACTGGTTTTGAGGGAGCAGTACTTC
D gene: TRBD1; V gene: TRBV10-3; clone size: -; J gene: TRBJ1-2; CDR3 protein: CAIRGTGLNYGYTF; CDR3 DNA: TGTGCCATCAGGGGGACAGGGCTTAACTATGGCTACACCTTC
D gene: TRBD2; V gene: TRBV6-2/TRBV6-3; clone size: many; J gene: TRBJ2-1; CDR3 protein: CASSGGTSFNEQFF; CDR3 DNA: TGTGCCAGCAGTGGAGGGACTAGTTTTAATGAGCAGTTCTTC
D gene: TRBD2; V gene: TRBV7-2; clone size: few; J gene: TRBJ2-7; CDR3 protein: CASSASVSREDEQYF; CDR3 DNA: TGTGCCAGCAGCGCCAGCGTTTCACGGGAGGACGAGCAGTACTTC
D gene: -; V gene: TRBV20-1; clone size: -; J gene: TRBJ2-1; CDR3 protein: CSARRPGTPVNEQFF; CDR3 DNA: TGCAGTGCTAGACGCCCCGGGACTCCCGTGAATGAGCAGTTCTTC
D gene: TRBD1; V gene: TRBV27; clone size: many; J gene: TRBJ1-1; CDR3 protein: CASSPRQGASTEAFF; CDR3 DNA: TGTGCCAGCAGTCCCCGACAGGGGGCGAGTACTGAAGCTTTCTTT
D gene: -; V gene: TRBV7-9; clone size: few; J gene: TRBJ2-2; CDR3 protein: CASRSSGELFF; CDR3 DNA: TGTGCCAGCCGGTCGTCCGGGGAGCTGTTTTTT
D gene: -; V gene: TRBV11-2; clone size: many; J gene: TRBJ1-2; CDR3 protein: CASSFNGAVRYTF; CDR3 DNA: TGTGCCAGCAGCTTCAACGGGGCGGTCCGTTACACCTTC
D gene: -; V gene: TRBV7-2; clone size: -; J gene: TRBJ1-6; CDR3 protein: CASSLDGEINSPLHF; CDR3 DNA: TGTGCCAGCAGCTTAGATGGGGAGATCAATTCACCCCTCCACTTT
D gene: TRBD2; V gene: TRBV19; clone size: -; J gene: TRBJ2-7; CDR3 protein: CASSIGGGSREQYF; CDR3 DNA: TGTGCCAGTAGTATAGGAGGCGGGAGTCGTGAGCAGTACTTC
D gene: -; V gene: TRBV27; clone size: few; J gene: TRBJ2-1; CDR3 protein: CASSLGQFIGNEQFF; CDR3 DNA: TGTGCCAGCAGTTTGGGGCAGTTTATCGGGAATGAGCAGTTCTTC
D gene: -; V gene: TRBV5-1; clone size: many; J gene: TRBJ2-1; CDR3 protein: CASSLVLGDEQFF; CDR3 DNA: TGCGCCAGCAGCTTGGTTTTGGGGGATGAGCAGTTCTTC
D gene: TRBD1; V gene: TRBV7-9; clone size: few; J gene: TRBJ2-2; CDR3 protein: CASSHGQGENGELFF; CDR3 DNA: TGTGCCAGCAGTCACGGACAGGGGGAGAACGGGGAGCTGTTTTTT
D gene: TRBD1; V gene: TRBV24-1; clone size: many; J gene: TRBJ1-2; CDR3 protein: CATQGANYGYTF; CDR3 DNA: TGTGCCACGCAGGGGGCTAACTATGGCTACACCTTC
D gene: -; V gene: TRBV2; clone size: -; J gene: TRBJ1-4; CDR3 protein: CASRGTSTNEKLFF; CDR3 DNA: TGTGCCAGCAGAGGGACCTCAACTAATGAAAAACTGTTTTTT
D gene: TRBD1; V gene: TRBV6-6; clone size: many; J gene: TRBJ1-5; CDR3 protein: CASSYPTGGPQPGEPQHF; CDR3 DNA: TGTGCCAGCAGTTATCCGACAGGGGGACCCCAACCCGGAGAGCCCCAGCATTTT
D gene: -; V gene: TRBV27; clone size: few; J gene: TRBJ1-6; CDR3 protein: CASKSGRDSPLHF; CDR3 DNA: TGTGCCAGCAAGTCGGGACGGGATTCACCCCTCCACTTT
D gene: TRBD1; V gene: TRBV5-1; clone size: few; J gene: TRBJ1-2; CDR3 protein: CASSEGQGHGYTF; CDR3 DNA: TGCGCCAGCAGCGAGGGACAGGGACATGGCTACACCTTC
D gene: TRBD2; V gene: TRBV24-1; clone size: -; J gene: TRBJ2-5; CDR3 protein: CATSESGLAGEETQYF; CDR3 DNA: TGTGCCACCAGTGAATCTGGACTAGCGGGAGAAGAGACCCAGTACTTC
D gene: TRBD1; V gene: TRBV12-3/TRBV12-4; clone size: -; J gene: TRBJ2-2; CDR3 protein: CASSLAGQGAGELFF; CDR3 DNA: TGTGCCAGCAGTTTAGCTGGGCAGGGGGCCGGGGAGCTGTTTTTT
D gene: -; V gene: TRBV2; clone size: -; J gene: TRBJ2-7; CDR3 protein: CAFQGHSSYEQYF; CDR3 DNA: TGTGCCTTTCAGGGTCACAGCTCCTACGAGCAGTACTTC
D gene: -; V gene: TRBV12-3/TRBV12-4; clone size: few; J gene: TRBJ2-3; CDR3 protein: CASSTASRAPEGDTQYF; CDR3 DNA: TGTGCCAGCAGTACTGCTTCCCGGGCCCCTGAAGGAGATACGCAGTATTTT
D gene: -; V gene: TRBV12-3/TRBV12-4; clone size: few; J gene: TRBJ1-5; CDR3 protein: CASSPLPRGGGPQHF; CDR3 DNA: TGTGCCAGCAGTCCCCTCCCGAGGGGGGGAGGGCCCCAGCATTTT
D gene: -; V gene: TRBV2; clone size: few; J gene: TRBJ1-2; CDR3 protein: CASSDESYGYTF; CDR3 DNA: TGTGCCAGCAGTGATGAAAGCTATGGCTACACCTTC
D gene: -; V gene: TRBV5-1; clone size: -; J gene: TRBJ1-4; CDR3 protein: CASSFGGGDEKLFF; CDR3 DNA: TGCGCCAGCAGCTTCGGGGGCGGGGATGAAAAACTGTTTTTT
D gene: TRBD2; V gene: TRBV7-9; clone size: few; J gene: TRBJ2-1; CDR3 protein: CASSPAGVAYNEQFF; CDR3 DNA: TGTGCCAGCAGCCCGGCGGGGGTGGCCTACAATGAGCAGTTCTTC
D gene: TRBD2; V gene: TRBV27; clone size: few; J gene: TRBJ2-2; CDR3 protein: CASSLLSGGASGELFF; CDR3 DNA: TGTGCCAGCAGTTTATTGAGCGGGGGGGCCTCCGGGGAGCTGTTTTTT
D gene: -; V gene: TRBV14; clone size: -; J gene: TRBJ1-1; CDR3 protein: CASSQVNEAFF; CDR3 DNA: TGTGCCAGCAGCCAAGTAAATGAAGCTTTCTTT
D gene: TRBD1; V gene: TRBV5-6; clone size: -; J gene: TRBJ1-5; CDR3 protein: CASSKGQVGNQPQHF; CDR3 DNA: TGTGCCAGCAGCAAGGGACAGGTGGGCAATCAGCCCCAGCATTTT
D gene: TRBD1; V gene: TRBV18; clone size: few; J gene: TRBJ1-1; CDR3 protein: CASSPRRTGHTEAFF; CDR3 DNA: TGTGCCAGCTCACCACGAAGGACAGGGCACACTGAAGCTTTCTTT
D gene: TRBD2; V gene: TRBV4-2; clone size: once; J gene: TRBJ2-3; CDR3 protein: CASSQVVREGTDTQYF; CDR3 DNA: TGTGCCAGCAGCCAAGTAGTGCGGGAGGGCACAGATACGCAGTATTTT
D gene: -; V gene: TRBV18; clone size: once; J gene: TRBJ1-1; CDR3 protein: CASSERANTEAFF; CDR3 DNA: TGTGCCAGCTCAGAAAGAGCTAACACTGAAGCTTTCTTT
D gene: TRBD2; V gene: TRBV20-1; clone size: -; J gene: TRBJ2-1; CDR3 protein: CSARGYRLAGDAEQFF; CDR3 DNA: TGCAGTGCTCGAGGTTACCGACTAGCGGGGGACGCTGAGCAGTTCTTC
D gene: -; V gene: TRBV2; clone size: few; J gene: TRBJ2-1; CDR3 protein: CASSEGYRVDYNEQFF; CDR3 DNA: TGTGCCAGCAGTGAAGGGTACAGGGTCGACTACAATGAGCAGTTCTTC
D gene: -; V gene: TRBV2; clone size: -; J gene: TRBJ1-1; CDR3 protein: CASSEGREVTEAFF; CDR3 DNA: TGTGCCAGCAGTGAAGGCAGGGAGGTCACTGAAGCTTTCTTT
D gene: TRBD1; V gene: TRBV12-3/TRBV12-4; clone size: -; J gene: TRBJ1-2; CDR3 protein: CASSPQQGAVVGYTF; CDR3 DNA: TGTGCCAGCAGTCCCCAACAGGGGGCGGTTGTTGGCTACACCTTC
D gene: -; V gene: TRBV7-9; clone size: many; J gene: TRBJ1-4; CDR3 protein: CASSSKKRNEKLFF; CDR3 DNA: TGTGCCAGCAGCTCCAAGAAACGGAATGAAAAACTGTTTTTT
D gene: -; V gene: TRBV7-8; clone size: -; J gene: TRBJ2-1; CDR3 protein: CASSLVEVGDNEQFF; CDR3 DNA: TGTGCCAGCAGCTTAGTAGAGGTAGGAGACAATGAGCAGTTCTTC
D gene: TRBD1; V gene: TRBV7-2; clone size: few; J gene: TRBJ2-1; CDR3 protein: CASSLMTGRHEQFF; CDR3 DNA: TGTGCCAGCAGCTTAATGACAGGGCGTCATGAGCAGTTCTTC
D gene: TRBD2; V gene: TRBV18; clone size: -; J gene: TRBJ2-5; CDR3 protein: CASSPLPGGETQYF; CDR3 DNA: TGTGCCAGCTCACCCCTCCCCGGGGGGGAGACCCAGTACTTC